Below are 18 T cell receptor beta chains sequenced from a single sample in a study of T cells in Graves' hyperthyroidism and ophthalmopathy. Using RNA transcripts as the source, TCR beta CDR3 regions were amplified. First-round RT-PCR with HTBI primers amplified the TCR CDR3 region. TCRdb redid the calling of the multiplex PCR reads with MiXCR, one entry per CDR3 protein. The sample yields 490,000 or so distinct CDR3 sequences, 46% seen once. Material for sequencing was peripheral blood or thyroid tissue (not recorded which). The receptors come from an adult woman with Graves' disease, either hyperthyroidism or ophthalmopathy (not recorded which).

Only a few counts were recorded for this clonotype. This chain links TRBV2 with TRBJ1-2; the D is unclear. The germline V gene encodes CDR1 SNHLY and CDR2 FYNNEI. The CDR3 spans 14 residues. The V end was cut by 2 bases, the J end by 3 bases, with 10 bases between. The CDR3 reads CASSEYGPDYGYTF. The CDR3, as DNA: TGTGCCAGCAGTGAATACGGTCCTGACTATGGCTACACCTTC.

As DNA, the CDR3 is TGCAGCGTTGCAGCAGGGACTGAAGCTTTCTTT. Protein product: CSVAAGTEAFF. The chain recombines TRBV29-1 with TRBJ1-1; the D gene is possibly TRBD1 (5 bases). CDR1 is SQVTM and CDR2 is ANQGSEA in the germline V gene. Trimming took off 4 bases at V and 5 bases at J, with 8 bases between the two ends. The length of the CDR3 is 11 residues.

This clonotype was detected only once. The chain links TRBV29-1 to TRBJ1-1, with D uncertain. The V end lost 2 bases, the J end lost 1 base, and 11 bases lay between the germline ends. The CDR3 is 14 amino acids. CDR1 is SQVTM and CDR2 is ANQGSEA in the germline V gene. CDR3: CSVEPTVENTEAFF. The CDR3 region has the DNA TGCAGCGTTGAACCAACAGTTGAGAACACTGAAGCTTTCTTT.

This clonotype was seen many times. The DNA of the CDR3 is TGTGCCAGCAGCTTAGCGAGGGACACCGGGGAGCTGTTTTTT. Translating gives CASSLARDTGELFF. J is TRBJ2-2 and V is TRBV7-3; tentative D call: TRBD2 (5 bases). V lost 2 bases, J lost 3 bases, and 7 bases lay in between. Germline CDR1 and CDR2: SGHTA and FQGTGA. This CDR3 has 14 residues.

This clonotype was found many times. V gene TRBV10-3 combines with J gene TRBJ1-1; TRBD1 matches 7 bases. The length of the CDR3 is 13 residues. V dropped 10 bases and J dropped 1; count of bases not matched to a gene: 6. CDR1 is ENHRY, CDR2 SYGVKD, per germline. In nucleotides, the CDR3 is TGTGCCACACACAGGGGACCGAACACTGAAGCTTTCTTT. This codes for CATHRGPNTEAFF.

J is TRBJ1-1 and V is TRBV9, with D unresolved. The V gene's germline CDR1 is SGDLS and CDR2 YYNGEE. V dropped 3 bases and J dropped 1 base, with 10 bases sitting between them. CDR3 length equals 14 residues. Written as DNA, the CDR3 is TGTGCCAGCAGCGGTAGATCGGGGAACACTGAAGCTTTCTTT. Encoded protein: CASSGRSGNTEAFF.

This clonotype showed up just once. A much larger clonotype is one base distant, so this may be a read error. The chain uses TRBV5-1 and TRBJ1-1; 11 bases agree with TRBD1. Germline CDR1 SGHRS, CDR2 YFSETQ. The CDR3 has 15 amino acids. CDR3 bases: TGCGCCAACAGCTTCCAAGGGACAGGGGGCACTGAAGCTTTCTTT. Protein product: CANSFQGTGGTEAFF. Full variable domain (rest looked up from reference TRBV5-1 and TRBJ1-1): KAGVTQTPRYLIKTRGQQVTLSCSPISGHRSVSWYQQTPGQGLQFLFEYFSETQRNKGNFPGRFSGRQFSNSRSEMNVSTLELGDSALYLCANSFQGTGGTEAFFGQGTRLTVV.

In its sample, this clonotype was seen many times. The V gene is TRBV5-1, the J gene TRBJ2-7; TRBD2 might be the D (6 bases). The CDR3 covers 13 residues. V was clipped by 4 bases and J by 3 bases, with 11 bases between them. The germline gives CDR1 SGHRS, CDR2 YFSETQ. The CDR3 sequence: CASSPGGNYEQYF. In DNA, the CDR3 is TGCGCCAGCAGCCCGGGCGGGAACTACGAGCAGTACTTC.

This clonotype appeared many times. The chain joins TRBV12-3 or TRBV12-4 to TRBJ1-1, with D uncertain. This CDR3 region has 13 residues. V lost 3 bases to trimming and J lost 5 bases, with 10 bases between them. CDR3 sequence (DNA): TGTGCCAGCAGTTTCGGTGGGGTGACTGAAGCTTTCTTT. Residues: CASSFGGVTEAFF.

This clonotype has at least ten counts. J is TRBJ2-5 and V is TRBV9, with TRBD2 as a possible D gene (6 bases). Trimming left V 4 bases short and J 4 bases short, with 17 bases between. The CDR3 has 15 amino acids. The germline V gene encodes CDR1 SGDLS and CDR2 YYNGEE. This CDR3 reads CASSPKGGFGETQYF. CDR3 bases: TGTGCCAGCAGCCCCAAGGGAGGTTTCGGAGAGACCCAGTACTTC.

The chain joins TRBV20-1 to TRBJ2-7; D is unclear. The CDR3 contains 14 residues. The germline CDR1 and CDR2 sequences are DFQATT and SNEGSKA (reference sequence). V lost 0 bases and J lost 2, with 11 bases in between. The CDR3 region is CSARDPPGTYEQYF. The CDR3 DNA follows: TGCAGTGCTAGAGATCCACCAGGAACCTACGAGCAGTACTTC.

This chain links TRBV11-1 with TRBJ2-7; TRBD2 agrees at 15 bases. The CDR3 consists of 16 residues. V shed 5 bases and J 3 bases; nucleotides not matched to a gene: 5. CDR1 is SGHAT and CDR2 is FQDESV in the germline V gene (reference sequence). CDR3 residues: CASSDGLAGGVYEQYF. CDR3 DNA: TGTGCCAGCAGCGACGGACTAGCGGGAGGGGTCTACGAGCAGTACTTC.

The CDR3 sequence: CASSEPSSGAGELFF. The CDR3 region has the DNA TGCGCCAGCAGTGAGCCAAGCTCGGGAGCCGGGGAGCTGTTTTTT. The chain carries TRBV10-2 and TRBJ2-2; TRBD2 might be the D (6 bases). CDR1 and CDR2 from the germline V gene are WSHSY and SAAADI. The CDR3 loop spans 15 amino acids. V was clipped by 2 bases and J by 6 bases, with 13 bases between them.

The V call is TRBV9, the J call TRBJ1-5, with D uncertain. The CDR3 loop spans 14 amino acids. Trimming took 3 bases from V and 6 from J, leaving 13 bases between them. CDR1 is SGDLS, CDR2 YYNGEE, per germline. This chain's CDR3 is CASSAVGAGQPQHF. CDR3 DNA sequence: TGTGCCAGCAGCGCCGTGGGAGCGGGTCAGCCCCAGCATTTT.

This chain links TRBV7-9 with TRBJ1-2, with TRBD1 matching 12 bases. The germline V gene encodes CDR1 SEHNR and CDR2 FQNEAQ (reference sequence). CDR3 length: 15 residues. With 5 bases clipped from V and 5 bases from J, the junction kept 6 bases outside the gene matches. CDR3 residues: CASSHRDRGRYGYTF. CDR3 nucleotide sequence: TGTGCCAGCAGCCACCGGGACAGGGGGCGTTATGGCTACACCTTC.

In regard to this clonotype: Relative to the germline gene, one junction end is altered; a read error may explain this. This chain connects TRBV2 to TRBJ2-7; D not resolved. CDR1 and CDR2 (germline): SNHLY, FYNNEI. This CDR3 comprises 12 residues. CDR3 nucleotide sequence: TGTGCCAGCAGGGAAGGGAACTACGAGCAGTACTTC. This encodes CASREGNYEQYF. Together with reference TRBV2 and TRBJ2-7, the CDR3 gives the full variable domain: EPEVTQTPSHQVTQMGQEVILRCVPISNHLYFYWYRQILGQKVEFLVSFYNNEISEKSEIFDDQFSVERPDGSNFTLKIRSTKLEDSAMYFCASREGNYEQYFGPGTRLTVT.

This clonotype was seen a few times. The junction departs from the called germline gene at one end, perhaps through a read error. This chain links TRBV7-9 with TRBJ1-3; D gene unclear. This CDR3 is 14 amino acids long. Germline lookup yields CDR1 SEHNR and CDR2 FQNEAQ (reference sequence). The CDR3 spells CASSPLRPGNTIYF. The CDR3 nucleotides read TGTGCCAGCAGCCCCCTTAGGCCTGGGAACACCATATATTTT.

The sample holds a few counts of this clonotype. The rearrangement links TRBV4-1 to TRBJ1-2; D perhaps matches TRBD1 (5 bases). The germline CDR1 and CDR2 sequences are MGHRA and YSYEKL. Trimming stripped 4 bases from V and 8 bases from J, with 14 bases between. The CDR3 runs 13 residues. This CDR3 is CASSRGVVEGYTF. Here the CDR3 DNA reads TGCGCCAGCAGCCGGGGGGTAGTAGAGGGCTACACCTTC.